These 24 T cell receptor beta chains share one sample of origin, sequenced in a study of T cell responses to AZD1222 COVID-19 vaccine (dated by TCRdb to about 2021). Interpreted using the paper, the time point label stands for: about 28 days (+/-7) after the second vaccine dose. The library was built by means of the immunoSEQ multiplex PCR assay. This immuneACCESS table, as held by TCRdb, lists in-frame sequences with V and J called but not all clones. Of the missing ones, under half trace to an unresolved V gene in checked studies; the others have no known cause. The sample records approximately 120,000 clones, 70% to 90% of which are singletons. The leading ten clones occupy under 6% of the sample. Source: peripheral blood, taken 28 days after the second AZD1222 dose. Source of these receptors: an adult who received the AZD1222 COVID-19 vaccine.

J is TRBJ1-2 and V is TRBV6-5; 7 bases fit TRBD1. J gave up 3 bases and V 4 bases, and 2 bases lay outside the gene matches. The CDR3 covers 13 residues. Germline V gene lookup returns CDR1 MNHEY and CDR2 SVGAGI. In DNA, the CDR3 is TGTGCCAGCAGTTTCACAGGGGACTATGGCTACACCTTC. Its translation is CASSFTGDYGYTF.

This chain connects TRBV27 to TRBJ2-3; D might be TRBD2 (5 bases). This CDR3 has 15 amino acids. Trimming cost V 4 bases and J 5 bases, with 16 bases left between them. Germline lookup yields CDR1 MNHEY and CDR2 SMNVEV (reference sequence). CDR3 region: CASSWASLAIDTQYF. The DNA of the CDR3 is TGTGCCAGCAGTTGGGCCTCCCTAGCAATAGATACGCAGTATTTT.

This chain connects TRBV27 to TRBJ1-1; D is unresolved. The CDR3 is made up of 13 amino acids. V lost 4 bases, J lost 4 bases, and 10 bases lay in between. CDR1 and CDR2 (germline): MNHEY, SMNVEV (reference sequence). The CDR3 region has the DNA TGTGCCAGCAGTTCCGCAGTCATCACTGAAGCTTTCTTT. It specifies CASSSAVITEAFF.

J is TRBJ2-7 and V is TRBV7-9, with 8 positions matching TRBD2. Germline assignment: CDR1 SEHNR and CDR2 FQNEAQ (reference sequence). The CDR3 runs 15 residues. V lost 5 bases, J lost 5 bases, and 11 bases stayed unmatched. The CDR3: CASSLRRAGEDEQYF. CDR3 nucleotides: TGTGCCAGCAGCCTACGTCGAGCGGGAGAAGACGAGCAGTACTTC. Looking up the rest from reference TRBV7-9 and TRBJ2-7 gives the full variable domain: DTGVSQNPRHKITKRGQNVTFRCDPISEHNRLYWYRQTLGQGPEFLTYFQNEAQLEKSRLLSDRFSAERPKGSFSTLEIQRTEQGDSAMYLCASSLRRAGEDEQYFGPGTRLTVT.

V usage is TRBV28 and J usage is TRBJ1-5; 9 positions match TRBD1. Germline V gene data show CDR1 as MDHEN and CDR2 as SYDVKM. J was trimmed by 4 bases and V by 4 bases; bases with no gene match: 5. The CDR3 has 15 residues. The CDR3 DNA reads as TGTGCCAGCAGTTCCGGGACAGGGTTAAATCAGCCCCAGCATTTT. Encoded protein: CASSSGTGLNQPQHF.

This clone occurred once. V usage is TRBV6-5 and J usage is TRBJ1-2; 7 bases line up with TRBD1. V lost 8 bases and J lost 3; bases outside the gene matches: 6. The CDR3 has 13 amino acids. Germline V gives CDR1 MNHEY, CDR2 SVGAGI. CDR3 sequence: CASADRLHYGYTF. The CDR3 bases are TGTGCCAGCGCGGACAGGCTCCACTATGGCTACACCTTC.

CDR3 coding DNA: TGCGCCAGCAGCCCGCAGGATCCAGGGGGTGAGACCCAGTACTTC. It translates to CASSPQDPGGETQYF. This rearrangement joins TRBV5-1 to TRBJ2-5, with TRBD1 identical over 7 bases. Germline lookup yields CDR1 SGHRS and CDR2 YFSETQ. J was trimmed by 5 bases and V by 4 bases; bases with no gene match: 11. This CDR3 has 15 amino acids.

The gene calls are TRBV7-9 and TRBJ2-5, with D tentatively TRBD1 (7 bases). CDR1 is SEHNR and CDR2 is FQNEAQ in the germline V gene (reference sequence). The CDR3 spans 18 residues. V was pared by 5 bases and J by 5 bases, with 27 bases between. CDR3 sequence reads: CASSVYGGQGGARETQYF. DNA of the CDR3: TGTGCCAGCAGCGTCTACGGCGGTCAGGGGGGCGCGAGGGAGACCCAGTACTTC.

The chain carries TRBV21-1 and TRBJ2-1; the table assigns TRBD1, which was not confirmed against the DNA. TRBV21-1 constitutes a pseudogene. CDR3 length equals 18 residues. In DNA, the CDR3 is TGTGCCAGCAGCAGGGGGACAGGGAGCAGAATGACCTACAATGAGCAGTTCTTC. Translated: CASSRGTGSRMTYNEQFF.

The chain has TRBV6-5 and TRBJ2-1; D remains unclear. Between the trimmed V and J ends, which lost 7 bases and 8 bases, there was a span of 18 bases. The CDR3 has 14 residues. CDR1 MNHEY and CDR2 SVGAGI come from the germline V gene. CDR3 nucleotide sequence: TGTGCCAGCACTTCCCGAGATGTCACACATGAGCAGTTCTTC. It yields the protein CASTSRDVTHEQFF.

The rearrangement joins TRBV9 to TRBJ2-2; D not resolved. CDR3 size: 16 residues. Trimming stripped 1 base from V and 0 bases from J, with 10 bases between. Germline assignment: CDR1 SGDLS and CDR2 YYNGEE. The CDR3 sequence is CASSVYRSSNTGELFF. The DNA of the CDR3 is TGTGCCAGCAGCGTATACAGATCCTCGAACACCGGGGAGCTGTTTTTT.

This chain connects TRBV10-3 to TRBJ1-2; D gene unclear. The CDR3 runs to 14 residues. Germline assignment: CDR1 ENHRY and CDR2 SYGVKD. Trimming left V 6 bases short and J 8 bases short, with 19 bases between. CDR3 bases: TGTGCCATCAGACCTATAGACGGTCTTCCGGGCTACACCTTC. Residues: CAIRPIDGLPGYTF.

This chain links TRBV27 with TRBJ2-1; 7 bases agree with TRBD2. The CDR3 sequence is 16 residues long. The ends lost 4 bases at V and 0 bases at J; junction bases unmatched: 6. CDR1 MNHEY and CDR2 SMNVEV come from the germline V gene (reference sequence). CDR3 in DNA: TGTGCCAGCAGTTCGGCAAGCGGGATCTCCTACAATGAGCAGTTCTTC. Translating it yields CASSSASGISYNEQFF.

In DNA form, the CDR3 reads TGCGCCAGCAGCCAGTGGCTAGCGGGTGGGGATACGCAGTATTTT. It specifies CASSQWLAGGDTQYF. The chain carries TRBV4-3 and TRBJ2-3, with TRBD2 matching 8 bases. This CDR3 spans 15 amino acids. Unmatched junction bases numbered 8, after V lost 3 bases and J lost 6 bases. CDR1 is LGHNA, CDR2 YSLEER, per germline.

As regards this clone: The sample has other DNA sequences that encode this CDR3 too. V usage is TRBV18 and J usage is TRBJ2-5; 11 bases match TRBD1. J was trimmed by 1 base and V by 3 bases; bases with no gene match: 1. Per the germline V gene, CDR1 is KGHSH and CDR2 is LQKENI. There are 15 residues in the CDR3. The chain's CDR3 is CASSPGTGGQETQYF. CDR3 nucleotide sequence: TGTGCCAGCTCACCGGGGACAGGGGGCCAAGAGACCCAGTACTTC.

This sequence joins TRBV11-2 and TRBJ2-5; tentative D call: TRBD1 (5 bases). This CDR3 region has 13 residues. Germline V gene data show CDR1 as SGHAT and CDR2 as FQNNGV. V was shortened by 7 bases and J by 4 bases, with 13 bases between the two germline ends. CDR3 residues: CASTRNQGETQYF. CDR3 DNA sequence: TGTGCCAGCACCCGGAACCAGGGAGAGACCCAGTACTTC.

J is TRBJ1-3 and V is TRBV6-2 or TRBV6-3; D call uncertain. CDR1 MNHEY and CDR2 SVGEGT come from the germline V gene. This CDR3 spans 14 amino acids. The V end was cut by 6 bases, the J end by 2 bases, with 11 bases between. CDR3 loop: CASSATSTGNTIYF. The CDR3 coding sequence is TGTGCCAGCAGCGCGACATCTACTGGAAACACCATATATTTT.

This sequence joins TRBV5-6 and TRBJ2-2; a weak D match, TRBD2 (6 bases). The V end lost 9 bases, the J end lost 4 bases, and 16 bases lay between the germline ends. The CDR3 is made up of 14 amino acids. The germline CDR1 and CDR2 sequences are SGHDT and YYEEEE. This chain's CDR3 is CATQEGYRTGELFF. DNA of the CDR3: TGTGCCACTCAGGAGGGTTATCGCACCGGGGAGCTGTTTTTT.

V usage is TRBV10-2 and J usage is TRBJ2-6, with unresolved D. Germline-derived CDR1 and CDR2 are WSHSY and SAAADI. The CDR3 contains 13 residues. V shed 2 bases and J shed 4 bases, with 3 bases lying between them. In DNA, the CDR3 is TGCGCCAGCAGTGAGGGGGGGGCCAACGTCCTGACTTTC. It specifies CASSEGGANVLTF.

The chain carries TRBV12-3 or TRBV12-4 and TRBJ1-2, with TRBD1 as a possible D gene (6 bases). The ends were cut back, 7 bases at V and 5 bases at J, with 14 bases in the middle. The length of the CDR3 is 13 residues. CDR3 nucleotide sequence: TGTGCCAGCACTATAGGGGGGGCTTATGGCTACACCTTC. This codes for CASTIGGAYGYTF.

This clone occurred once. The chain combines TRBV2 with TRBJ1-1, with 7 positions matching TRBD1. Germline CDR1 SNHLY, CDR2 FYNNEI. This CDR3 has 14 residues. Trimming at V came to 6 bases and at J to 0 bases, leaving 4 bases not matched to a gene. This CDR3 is CASRYDRVNTEAFF. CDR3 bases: TGTGCCAGCAGATACGACAGGGTGAACACTGAAGCTTTCTTT. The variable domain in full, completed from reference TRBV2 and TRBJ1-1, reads EPEVTQTPSHQVTQMGQEVILRCVPISNHLYFYWYRQILGQKVEFLVSFYNNEISEKSEIFDDQFSVERPDGSNFTLKIRSTKLEDSAMYFCASRYDRVNTEAFFGQGTRLTVV.

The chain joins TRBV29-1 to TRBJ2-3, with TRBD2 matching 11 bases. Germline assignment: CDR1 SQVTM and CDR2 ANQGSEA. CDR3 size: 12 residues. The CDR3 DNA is TGCGGGACTAGCGGACAAACAGATACGCAGTATTTT. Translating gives CGTSGQTDTQYF.

The CDR3 protein is CASSYGREDTEAFF. The DNA of the CDR3 is TGTGCCAGCAGTTACGGGAGGGAGGACACTGAAGCTTTCTTT. The chain employs TRBV6-5 and TRBJ1-1, with D uncertain. Trimming shortened V by 2 bases and J by 3 bases, and 10 bases separated the two germline ends. The CDR3 length is 14 residues. The germline CDR1 and CDR2 sequences are MNHEY and SVGAGI.

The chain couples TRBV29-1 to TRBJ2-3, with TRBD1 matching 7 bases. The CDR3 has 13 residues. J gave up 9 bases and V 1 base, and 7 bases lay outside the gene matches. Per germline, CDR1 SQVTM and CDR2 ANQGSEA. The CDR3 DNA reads TGCAGCGTTGAAGCCTCGACAGGGACCACGCAGTATTTT. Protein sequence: CSVEASTGTTQYF.